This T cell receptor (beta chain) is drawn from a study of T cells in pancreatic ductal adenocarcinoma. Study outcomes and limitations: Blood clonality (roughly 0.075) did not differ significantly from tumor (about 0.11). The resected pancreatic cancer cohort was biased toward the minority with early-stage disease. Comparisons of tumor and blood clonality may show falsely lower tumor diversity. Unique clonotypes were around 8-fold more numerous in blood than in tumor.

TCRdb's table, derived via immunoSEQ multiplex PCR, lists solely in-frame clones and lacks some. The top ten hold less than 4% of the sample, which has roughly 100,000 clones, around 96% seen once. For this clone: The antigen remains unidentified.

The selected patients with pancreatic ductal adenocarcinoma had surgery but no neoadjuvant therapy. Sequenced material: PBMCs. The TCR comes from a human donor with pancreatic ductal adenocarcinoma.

Here the CDR3 reads CASSQEPGGMNTEAFF. CDR3 DNA sequence: TGTGCCAGCAGCCAAGAGCCAGGGGGTATGAACACTGAAGCTTTCTTT. The chain couples TRBV4-2 to TRBJ1-1; 7 bases line up with TRBD1. Germline loops: CDR1 LGHNA, CDR2 YNFKEQ. Unmatched junction bases numbered 4, after V lost 0 bases and J lost 0 bases. This CDR3 has 16 amino acids.